The clone carrying this T cell receptor (beta chain) was found a few times. Its antigen is unidentified. One entry per CDR3 protein results from TCRdb running MiXCR on the 5' RACE reads. Here the sample spans 420,000 or so distinct CDR3 sequences, approximately 17% being singletons. Everyone who donated was a healthy Caucasian. This sample was taken from a study of identical twins. Germline CDR1 SGDLS, CDR2 YYNGEE. The J segment lost 5 bases and the V segment lost 5 bases, leaving 3 bases of the junction unmatched. The CDR3 length is 15 residues. Study results and caveats: Researchers reported excess low generation probability among twin-shared out-of-frame alpha sequences. Within monozygotic twins, out-of-frame TCR alpha sharing was underestimated by the models.

The TCR was taken from a man in his fifties or sixties in good health. The V and J genes are TRBV9 and TRBJ2-1; 14 bases map to TRBD2. The sequencing input was naive T cells sorted from blood. The CDR3 loop is CASRQGLAGDNEQFF. CDR3 DNA: TGTGCCAGCAGGCAGGGACTAGCGGGAGACAATGAGCAGTTCTTC.